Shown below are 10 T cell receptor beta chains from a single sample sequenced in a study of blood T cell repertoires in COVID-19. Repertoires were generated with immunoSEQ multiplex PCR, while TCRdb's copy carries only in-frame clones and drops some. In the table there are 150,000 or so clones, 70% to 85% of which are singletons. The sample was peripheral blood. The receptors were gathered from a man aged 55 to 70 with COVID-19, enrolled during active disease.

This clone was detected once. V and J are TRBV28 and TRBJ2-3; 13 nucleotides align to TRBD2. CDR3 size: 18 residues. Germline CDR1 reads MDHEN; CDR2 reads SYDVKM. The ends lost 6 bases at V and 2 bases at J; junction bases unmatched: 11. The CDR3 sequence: CASSPAPGLAGSTDTQYF. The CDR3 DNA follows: TGTGCCAGCAGCCCTGCTCCGGGACTAGCGGGGTCCACAGATACGCAGTATTTT.

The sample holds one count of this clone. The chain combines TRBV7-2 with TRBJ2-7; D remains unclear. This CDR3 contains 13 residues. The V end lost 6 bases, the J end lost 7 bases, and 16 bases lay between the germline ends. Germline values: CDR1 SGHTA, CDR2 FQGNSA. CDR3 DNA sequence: TGTGCCAGCAGTCTAGTCGCCCGGTATGAGCAGTACTTC. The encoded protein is CASSLVARYEQYF.

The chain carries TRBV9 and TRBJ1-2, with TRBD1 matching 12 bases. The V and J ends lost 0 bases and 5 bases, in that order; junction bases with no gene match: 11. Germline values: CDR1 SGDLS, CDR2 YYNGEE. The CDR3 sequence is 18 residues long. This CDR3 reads CASSVEPGGTGGEYGYTF. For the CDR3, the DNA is TGTGCCAGCAGCGTAGAGCCAGGTGGGACAGGGGGCGAGTATGGCTACACCTTC.

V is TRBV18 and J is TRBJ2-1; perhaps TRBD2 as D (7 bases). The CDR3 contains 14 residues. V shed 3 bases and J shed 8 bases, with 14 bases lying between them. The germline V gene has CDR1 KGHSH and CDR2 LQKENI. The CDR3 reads CASSPTLGGDEQFF. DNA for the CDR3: TGTGCCAGCTCACCTACTTTAGGGGGGGATGAGCAGTTCTTC.

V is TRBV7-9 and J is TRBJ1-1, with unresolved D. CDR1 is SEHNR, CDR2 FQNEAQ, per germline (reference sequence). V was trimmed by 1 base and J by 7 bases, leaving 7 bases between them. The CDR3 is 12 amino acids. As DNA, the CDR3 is TGTGCCAGCAGCTTAGGTGGGAGTGAAGCTTTCTTT. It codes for CASSLGGSEAFF. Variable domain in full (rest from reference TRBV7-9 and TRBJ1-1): DTGVSQNPRHKITKRGQNVTFRCDPISEHNRLYWYRQTLGQGPEFLTYFQNEAQLEKSRLLSDRFSAERPKGSFSTLEIQRTEQGDSAMYLCASSLGGSEAFFGQGTRLTVV.

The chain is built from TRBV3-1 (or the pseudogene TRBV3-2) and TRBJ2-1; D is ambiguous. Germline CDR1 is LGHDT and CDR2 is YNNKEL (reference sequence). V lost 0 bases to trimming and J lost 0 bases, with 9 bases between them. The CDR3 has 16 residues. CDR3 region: CASSQDGPDSYNEQFF. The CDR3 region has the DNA TGTGCCAGCAGCCAAGATGGGCCTGACTCCTACAATGAGCAGTTCTTC.

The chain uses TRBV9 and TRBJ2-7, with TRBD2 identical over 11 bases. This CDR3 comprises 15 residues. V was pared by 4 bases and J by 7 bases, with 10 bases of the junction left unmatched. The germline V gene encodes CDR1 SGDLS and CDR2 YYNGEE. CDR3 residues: CASSFRLAGSDEQYF. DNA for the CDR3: TGTGCCAGCAGCTTTAGACTAGCGGGGAGTGATGAGCAGTACTTC.

CDR3 nucleotide sequence: TGTGCCACCAGTGATAATAGCGGACCCAGGGAGACCCAGTACTTC. Translation: CATSDNSGPRETQYF. The chain uses TRBV24-1 and TRBJ2-5, with a tentative D call TRBD2 (6 bases). Germline values: CDR1 KGHDR, CDR2 SFDVKD. The V end was cut by 3 bases, the J end by 5 bases, with 15 bases between. CDR3 size: 15 residues.

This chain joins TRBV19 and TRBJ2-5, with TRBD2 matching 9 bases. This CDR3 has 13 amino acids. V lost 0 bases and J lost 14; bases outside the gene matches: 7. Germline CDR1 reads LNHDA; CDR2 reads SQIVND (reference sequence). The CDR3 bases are TGTGCCAGTAGTATAGACCCTACTAGCGGGCGTTACTTC. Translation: CASSIDPTSGRYF.

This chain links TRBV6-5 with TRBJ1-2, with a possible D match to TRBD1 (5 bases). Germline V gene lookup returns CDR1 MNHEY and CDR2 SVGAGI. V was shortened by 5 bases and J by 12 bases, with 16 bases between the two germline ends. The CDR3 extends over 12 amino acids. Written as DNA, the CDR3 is TGTGCCAGCAGTATTGGGGGAGGGATTCACACCTTC. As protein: CASSIGGGIHTF.